These T cell receptor beta chains were read from a single sample in a study of response to subunit inactivated influenza vaccine. TCRdb reprocessed the RT-PCR reads with MiXCR, giving one entry per CDR3 protein. Found here are hundreds of thousands of distinct CDR3 sequences, approximately 10% of them singletons; the top ten hold 10%. The input for sequencing was PBMCs from blood, taken on the day of vaccination. The source of these receptors is a man over 45 who received an inactivated influenza vaccine. The CDR3 runs from the conserved cysteine through the conserved F or W. A D gene is named only where the DNA matches it firmly. Only part of the rows carry a size: once, few, many, or a class if the clone is expanded.

v_gene	abundance	j_gene	d_gene	CDR3nt	CDR3aa
TRBV7-7	many	TRBJ2-3	NA	TGTGCCATCTCACAGACTAGATCGGATACGCAGTATTTT	CAISQTRSDTQYF
TRBV6-1	NA	TRBJ2-2	TRBD1	TGTGCCAGCAGCCCGCTTGAAGGACAGGGTCTCGCCGGGGAGCTGTTTTTT	CASSPLEGQGLAGELFF
TRBV28	many	TRBJ2-6	NA	TGTGCCAGCAGTCCCAGGATTTTAGGCCTCCTCGGGGCCAACGTCCTGACTTTC	CASSPRILGLLGANVLTF
TRBV20-1	few	TRBJ2-5	NA	TGCAGTGCCTCCAGGACAGCCAAAGAGACCCAGTACTTC	CSASRTAKETQYF
TRBV7-2	few	TRBJ2-2	NA	TGTGCCAGCAGCTTACGTCCAGCGGGGAACACCGGGGAGCTGTTTTTT	CASSLRPAGNTGELFF
TRBV20-1	NA	TRBJ2-7	TRBD1	TGCAGTGCTTTAGACAGGGGCTACTCCTACGAGCAGTACTTC	CSALDRGYSYEQYF
TRBV12-3/TRBV12-4	few	TRBJ2-7	NA	TGTGCCAGCAGTATTAGACCGGGATACGAGCAGTACTTC	CASSIRPGYEQYF
TRBV5-6	few	TRBJ1-2	NA	TGTGCCAGCAGCAGTCCGGGGTTCTATGGCTACACCTTC	CASSSPGFYGYTF
TRBV7-2	few	TRBJ2-7	NA	TGTGCCAGCAGCTTCATGGGGGCATGGTACTTC	CASSFMGAWYF
TRBV25-1	NA	TRBJ2-3	TRBD1	TGTGCCAGCAGTGGCAATCTCGGGACAGGGTGGACAGATACGCAGTATTTT	CASSGNLGTGWTDTQYF
TRBV7-9	NA	TRBJ2-1	TRBD2	TGTGCCAGCGGCTCCACCGGCGGGGGGACGTACAATGAGCAGTTCTTC	CASGSTGGGTYNEQFF
TRBV28	NA	TRBJ2-1	TRBD2	TGTGCCAGCAGTTTGACTAGCGGACAGCACAATGAGCAGTTCTTC	CASSLTSGQHNEQFF
TRBV5-1	NA	TRBJ2-7	TRBD1	TGCGCCAGCAGCTTGGCCCCGGGACAGGGGGCTTTCGAGCAGTACTTC	CASSLAPGQGAFEQYF
TRBV27	NA	TRBJ2-1	NA	TGTGCCAGCAGCAGACGGGACGGACGTAACTACAATGAGCAGTTCTTC	CASSRRDGRNYNEQFF
TRBV5-4	NA	TRBJ2-3	TRBD2	TGTGCCAGCAGCTTGGCCGCCGGGACTAGCGGGATAGATACGCAGTATTTT	CASSLAAGTSGIDTQYF
TRBV5-1	few	TRBJ2-1	TRBD2	TGCGCCAGCCAAAGCAGACTAGCGGGAGGCAATGAGCAGTTCTTC	CASQSRLAGGNEQFF
TRBV20-1	few	TRBJ2-3	NA	TGCAGTGCTAGAGAGAGGGGAGGGGGCTATACTGATACGCAGTATTTT	CSARERGGGYTDTQYF
TRBV6-1	many	TRBJ1-4	NA	TGTGCCAGCAGACCTCTTGACAGCTATAATGAAAAACTGTTTTTT	CASRPLDSYNEKLFF
TRBV7-2	NA	TRBJ1-2	NA	TGTGCCAGCAGCTGGGGGTCGGCCAGCTTGGACCCCTATGGCTACACCTTC	CASSWGSASLDPYGYTF
TRBV20-1	NA	TRBJ1-1	NA	TGCAGTGCTAGAGTTTCAAGGGCCGGGGTGGACACTGAAGCTTTCTTT	CSARVSRAGVDTEAFF
TRBV11-2	few	TRBJ2-1	NA	TGTGCCAGCAGCTTCGCGCTAGCGAGCAATGAGCAGTTCTTC	CASSFALASNEQFF
TRBV7-9	few	TRBJ2-3	TRBD2	TGTGCCAGCAGCTCCCGGAAGACTAGCGGGACAGATACGCAGTATTTT	CASSSRKTSGTDTQYF
TRBV12-3/TRBV12-4	NA	TRBJ2-5	NA	TGTGCCAGCAGCCATAGGACCAGCACGGAGACCCAGTACTTC	CASSHRTSTETQYF
TRBV6-2/TRBV6-3	once	TRBJ2-7	NA	TGTGCCAGCACCCGTGGGCTAAAAAGTGCCGAGCAGTACTTC	CASTRGLKSAEQYF
TRBV5-1	many	TRBJ2-2	NA	TGCGCCAGCAGCTTGGAGGACACCCCCACCGGGGAGCTGTTTTTT	CASSLEDTPTGELFF
TRBV12-3/TRBV12-4	few	TRBJ1-3	NA	TGTGCCAGCAGTGCTCAGGGAGGAAACACCATATATTTT	CASSAQGGNTIYF
TRBV5-1	few	TRBJ2-2	TRBD2	TGCGCCAGCAGCTTAGGGACTACTTACACCGGGGAGCTGTTTTTT	CASSLGTTYTGELFF
TRBV7-9	NA	TRBJ2-5	TRBD1	TGTGCCAGCAGCTTAGCAGGGGGCCCATCGAGGGGCCAGTACTTC	CASSLAGGPSRGQYF
TRBV5-1	NA	TRBJ1-4	NA	TGCGCCAGCAGCTTGGGACGGAGCGATGAAAAACTGTTTTTT	CASSLGRSDEKLFF
TRBV28	few	TRBJ1-5	NA	TGTGCCAGCAGTTCCTGGAGAAGGTCCAGGGTGGGCAATCAGCCCCAGCATTTT	CASSSWRRSRVGNQPQHF
TRBV4-2	few	TRBJ2-6	NA	TGTGCCAGCAGCCAAGATCAGCTCCCCTCTGGGGCCAACGTCCTGACTTTC	CASSQDQLPSGANVLTF
TRBV18	NA	TRBJ2-7	NA	TGTGCCAGCTCATCACAGGGGGGGTCCGAGCAGTACTTC	CASSSQGGSEQYF
TRBV20-1	NA	TRBJ1-1	TRBD1	TGCAGTGCTAGAGGTCGCAGGGGGCCGATCACTGAAGCTTTCTTT	CSARGRRGPITEAFF
TRBV4-1	few	TRBJ2-4	NA	TGCGCCAGCAGCCCTGTGGGGTGGGCCAAAAACATTCAGTACTTC	CASSPVGWAKNIQYF
TRBV5-6	NA	TRBJ1-4	NA	TGTGCCAGCAGAAGGCTAACTAATGAAAAACTGTTTTTT	CASRRLTNEKLFF
TRBV2	NA	TRBJ2-2	TRBD2	TGTGCCAGCAGTGAATTGATGGGGGGGACCGGGGAGCTGTTTTTT	CASSELMGGTGELFF
TRBV25-1	few	TRBJ1-5	NA	TGTGCCAGCAGTGAAGCAGGGGGCAATCAGCCCCAGCATTTT	CASSEAGGNQPQHF
TRBV5-1	few	TRBJ1-6	NA	TGCGCCAGCAGCTCGGCGGGATCCTATAATTCACCCCTCCACTTT	CASSSAGSYNSPLHF
TRBV6-5	NA	TRBJ2-3	TRBD2	TGTGCCAGCAGTTACCTAGCGGGGGAAGCAGATACGCAGTATTTT	CASSYLAGEADTQYF
TRBV6-1	NA	TRBJ2-2	TRBD2	TGTGCCAGCAGTCCCGGACTAGCTGGCGGGGAGCTGTTTTTT	CASSPGLAGGELFF
TRBV29-1	NA	TRBJ2-5	TRBD2	TGCAGCGTTGGGGCTAGCGGGGGACAAGAGACCCAGTACTTC	CSVGASGGQETQYF
TRBV7-2	NA	TRBJ1-6	NA	TGTGCCAGCAGCTTAGAGGCGGGGGGTTCACCCCTCCACTTT	CASSLEAGGSPLHF
TRBV6-2/TRBV6-3	few	TRBJ1-1	NA	TGTGCCAGCAGTTCGCGACAGAACACTGAAGCTTTCTTT	CASSSRQNTEAFF
TRBV11-2	once	TRBJ2-2	TRBD2	TGTGCCAGCAACCGAGGGGCGGGGGACACCGGGGAGCTGTTTTTT	CASNRGAGDTGELFF
TRBV5-4	few	TRBJ1-1	TRBD1	TGTGCCAGCAGCGTCCGGGACAGTGAAGCTTTCTTT	CASSVRDSEAFF
TRBV5-5	few	TRBJ2-1	TRBD2	TGTGCCAGCAGCCATCTCCTAGCGGAGAATGAGCAGTTCTTC	CASSHLLAENEQFF
TRBV27	many	TRBJ2-7	NA	TGTGCCAGCAGTCCAACCCCCACTGGGTTCTCCTACGAGCAGTACTTC	CASSPTPTGFSYEQYF
TRBV14	NA	TRBJ2-7	NA	TGTGCCAGCAGCCTCCCTCGTAACCCGCTCGAGCAGTACTTC	CASSLPRNPLEQYF
TRBV3-1	few	TRBJ2-1	TRBD2	TGTGCCAGCAGGCTAGCGGATTTAAACAATGAGCAGTTCTTC	CASRLADLNNEQFF
TRBV12-3/TRBV12-4	many	TRBJ2-2	NA	TGTGCCAGCAGCCCCACCGCTTGGCAGCTAGCGAACACCGGGGAGCTGTTTTTT	CASSPTAWQLANTGELFF
TRBV27	few	TRBJ2-1	NA	TGTGCCAGCAGTCGACAGAACTACAATGAGCAGTTCTTC	CASSRQNYNEQFF
TRBV18	NA	TRBJ2-2	NA	TGTGCCAGCTCAAATGGACAGCCTACCGGGGAGCTGTTTTTT	CASSNGQPTGELFF
TRBV4-3	NA	TRBJ1-6	NA	TGCGCCAGCAGCCAAGATGTGTATTCACCCCTCCACTTT	CASSQDVYSPLHF
TRBV7-6	few	TRBJ1-6	NA	TGTGCCAGCAGCCAATCGGTTGGCTCCTATAATTCACCCCTCCACTTT	CASSQSVGSYNSPLHF
TRBV9	few	TRBJ2-6	TRBD2	TGTGCCAGCAGCTCCTCTAGCGGGGGGACCATCTCTGGGGCCAACGTCCTGACTTTC	CASSSSSGGTISGANVLTF
TRBV10-3	many	TRBJ2-7	TRBD1	TGTGCCATCAGGACAGGGGACAGGCCCAACTACGAGCAGTACTTC	CAIRTGDRPNYEQYF
TRBV7-9	many	TRBJ2-7	NA	TGTGCCAGCAGTTCCATACTAGCTTCCAGCTCCTACGAGCAGTACTTC	CASSSILASSSYEQYF
TRBV5-4	NA	TRBJ2-5	TRBD1	TGTGCCAGCGCGCTGAGGGGGCGCGGGGAGACCCAGTACTTC	CASALRGRGETQYF
TRBV2	many	TRBJ2-1	NA	TGTGCCAGCAGTGTTTCAGGGTCCTACAATGAGCAGTTCTTC	CASSVSGSYNEQFF